The 11 T cell receptor beta chains below come from one sample, sequenced in a study of PD-1 blockade in mismatch repair-deficient tumors. Clones were sequenced by immunoSEQ multiplex PCR, and TCRdb holds only the in-frame ones, with some missing. Altogether fewer than 100,000 clones are present, over 70% being singletons, with the ten largest covering roughly 2.5%. The sample here was peripheral blood, taken 12 weeks after starting pembrolizumab. Source of these receptors: an adult with mismatch repair-deficient cancer.

This chain joins TRBV15 and TRBJ2-1; no firm D call. The CDR3 runs 14 residues. Germline-derived CDR1 and CDR2 are LNHNV and YYDKDF (reference sequence). Trimming took 8 bases from V and 0 from J, leaving 11 bases between them. The CDR3 nucleotides are TGTGCCACCGATGACTCAAGCTCCTACAATGAGCAGTTCTTC. Protein product: CATDDSSSYNEQFF.

The chain links TRBV5-1 to TRBJ2-5, with D tentatively TRBD2 (7 bases). The CDR3 contains 14 residues. The V end lost 4 bases, the J end lost 5 bases, and 15 bases lay between the germline ends. In germline, CDR1 is SGHRS, CDR2 YFSETQ. CDR3 sequence: CASSPRGGTETQYF. CDR3 DNA: TGCGCCAGCAGCCCGCGCGGGGGCACTGAGACCCAGTACTTC.

This chain uses TRBV9 with TRBJ2-1, with 8 bases that match TRBD2. The CDR3 length is 17 residues. V shed 3 bases, J shed 10 bases, and the junction held 18 bases outside the gene matches. Germline V gives CDR1 SGDLS, CDR2 YYNGEE. The CDR3 DNA follows: TGTGCCAGCAGCGAGGCTGGGCGGCGAGCGGGAGTAAACGAGCAGTTCTTC. Amino acid sequence: CASSEAGRRAGVNEQFF. The entire variable domain, with the rest obtained from reference TRBV9 and TRBJ2-1, is as follows: DSGVTQTPKHLITATGQRVTLRCSPRSGDLSVYWYQQSLDQGLQFLIQYYNGEERAKGNILERFSAQQFPDLHSELNLSSLELGDSALYFCASSEAGRRAGVNEQFFGPGTRLTVL.

The chain is built from TRBV5-5 and TRBJ2-1; unclear D gene. V was pared by 0 bases and J by 2 bases, with 9 bases between. The CDR3 sequence is 15 residues long. Germline V gene lookup returns CDR1 SGHKS and CDR2 YYEKEE (reference sequence). The CDR3 sequence is CASSLVQPAYNEQFF. In DNA, the CDR3 is TGTGCCAGCAGCTTGGTACAGCCAGCCTACAATGAGCAGTTCTTC.

The chain couples TRBV6-5 to TRBJ1-6; 8 bases match TRBD1. Germline V lookup: CDR1 MNHEY, CDR2 SVGAGI. The ends lost 2 bases at V and 10 bases at J; junction bases unmatched: 7. CDR3 length equals 15 residues. CDR3 nucleotides: TGTGCCAGCAGTTACACTCCCAGACAGGGGTCACCCCTCCACTTT. This encodes CASSYTPRQGSPLHF.

The genes are TRBV7-6 and TRBJ2-1; 10 nucleotides agree with TRBD2. Germline assignment: CDR1 SGHVS and CDR2 FNYEAQ. V was pared by 4 bases and J by 8 bases, with 11 bases of the junction left unmatched. CDR3 length: 16 amino acids. CDR3 nucleotides: TGTGCCAGCAGCTACGGTTGGGCTAGCGGGGGCGATGAGCAGTTCTTC. Translation: CASSYGWASGGDEQFF.

The rearrangement links TRBV15 to TRBJ2-3; 7 nucleotides agree with TRBD2. Per the germline V gene, CDR1 is LNHNV and CDR2 is YYDKDF (reference sequence). The junction had 6 bases not matched to a gene; V was cut back by 0 bases and J by 6 bases. The CDR3 is made up of 15 amino acids. In DNA, the CDR3 is TGTGCCACCAGCAGAGATCCGAACGGGAGGGATACGCAGTATTTT. The encoded protein is CATSRDPNGRDTQYF. The full variable domain, in which reference TRBV15 and TRBJ2-3 provide the parts outside the CDR3, is DAMVIQNPRYQVTQFGKPVTLSCSQTLNHNVMYWYQQKSSQAPKLLFHYYDKDFNNEADTPDNFQSRRPNTSFCFLDIRSPGLGDTAMYLCATSRDPNGRDTQYFGPGTRLTVL.

The chain couples TRBV9 to TRBJ2-2; TRBD2 matches 10 bases. Unmatched junction bases numbered 2, after V lost 3 bases and J lost 3 bases. CDR1 and CDR2 from the germline V gene are SGDLS and YYNGEE. The length of the CDR3 is 15 residues. The CDR3 DNA reads as TGTGCCAGCAGCGGGAGCGGGAGGGACACCGGGGAGCTGTTTTTT. This encodes CASSGSGRDTGELFF.

J is TRBJ1-5 and V is TRBV9; D not resolved. Trimming left V 2 bases short and J 0 bases short, with 9 bases between. The germline CDR1 and CDR2 sequences are SGDLS and YYNGEE. This CDR3 is 15 amino acids long. CDR3 nucleotide sequence: TGTGCCAGCAGCGTGACGGCGTATAGCAATCAGCCCCAGCATTTT. This sequence encodes CASSVTAYSNQPQHF.

J is TRBJ1-2 and V is TRBV6-1, with a weak D call TRBD1 (6 bases). Germline values: CDR1 MNHNS, CDR2 SASEGT. The CDR3 length is 13 residues. V lost 6 bases, J lost 1 base, and 9 bases lay in between. This CDR3 reads CASRQGGNYGYTF. The CDR3 DNA reads TGTGCCAGCAGACAAGGGGGTAACTATGGCTACACCTTC.

This chain connects TRBV12-5 to TRBJ2-5; 9 positions agree with TRBD1. V was clipped by 6 bases and J by 2 bases; unmatched bases: 4. The CDR3 length is 14 residues. The germline gives CDR1 LGHNT, CDR2 FRNRAP. The CDR3, as DNA: TGTGCTAGTGGCCCCGGGACAGGGCAAGAGACCCAGTACTTC. Protein: CASGPGTGQETQYF.